These 2 T cell receptor beta chains were all obtained from the same sample, sequenced in a study of T cell changes during pregnancy in multiple sclerosis. TCRdb's table, derived via immunoSEQ multiplex PCR, lists solely in-frame clones and lacks some. Of 74,000 or so clones listed, approximately 92% were seen once; the top ten hold roughly 0.21%. Here the sequenced sample was CD4+ T cells from peripheral blood mononuclear cells, taken before pregnancy. All receptors come from a female donor with multiple sclerosis, enrolled in a pregnancy study.

The chain is built from TRBV5-6 and TRBJ1-1; tentative D call: TRBD1 (6 bases). V lost 0 bases and J lost 0, with 9 bases in between. There are 15 residues in the CDR3. CDR1 is SGHDT and CDR2 is YYEEEE in the germline V gene. The CDR3 spells CASSLVGALNTEAFF. The CDR3 DNA reads as TGTGCCAGCAGCTTGGTGGGGGCGTTGAACACTGAAGCTTTCTTT.

This chain links TRBV2 with TRBJ2-5; the D gene is possibly TRBD1 (6 bases). The germline V gene encodes CDR1 SNHLY and CDR2 FYNNEI. With 8 bases removed from V and 5 bases from J, the gap between germline ends came to 12 bases. The CDR3 is 12 residues long. For the CDR3, the DNA is TGTGCCAGCTTGGCAGGGGTGGAGACCCAGTACTTC. Its protein product is CASLAGVETQYF.